The following is a T cell receptor (beta chain) sequence with its context. Libraries were prepared by immunoSEQ multiplex PCR; TCRdb keeps only in-frame clonotypes and omits some of them. The repertoire holds roughly 93,000 clones, with approximately 95% as singletons. V lost 3 bases, J lost 6 bases, and 9 bases stayed unmatched. Germline loops: CDR1 SGHVS, CDR2 FQNEAQ. The CDR3 totals 15 residues. The data originate from a study of technical replicates of blood from a few donors. The chain links TRBV7-8 to TRBJ2-7, with 9 bases that match TRBD1. This receptor was taken from a human donor in good health. Material for sequencing was T cells isolated from PBMCs. The CDR3 DNA sequence: TGTGCCAGCAGCTTGTGGACAGGGGCCGTTAGCGAGCAGTACTTC. Residues: CASSLWTGAVSEQYF.